These T cell receptor beta chains were read from a single sample in a study of tumor-infiltrating lymphocytes in localized non-small cell lung cancer. Method: immunoSEQ multiplex PCR; TCRdb's copy keeps in-frame clones and lacks some. Of roughly 1,700 clones in the sample, approximately 40% were seen once. Sequenced material: uninvolved lung tissue not adjacent to the tumor. The receptors were gathered from a human donor with non-small cell lung cancer. Each CDR3 is given without its conserved first and last residue.

J	V	CDR3
TRBJ2-7	TRBV2	ASNGGGHEQY
TRBJ1-1	TRBV6-5	ASSPPGQRNTEAF
TRBJ2-2	TRBV27	ASAFFTGELF
TRBJ1-5	TRBV30	AWRGPGQTQPQH
TRBJ2-1	TRBV5-1	ASSLIPSGGGSYNEQF
TRBJ2-7	TRBV9	ASSPGVYEQY
TRBJ2-1	TRBV20-1	SAHPYNEQF
TRBJ2-3	TRBV5-1	ASSLGTSEGADTQY
TRBJ2-1	TRBV5-1	ASSLEPGSSYNEQF
TRBJ1-2	TRBV2	ASSDINYGYT
TRBJ1-1	TRBV6-1	ASSERTWDTEAF
TRBJ2-2	TRBV30	AWSVEWDTSGELF
TRBJ2-7	TRBV2	ASSISRSVPNEQY
TRBJ2-5	TRBV19	ASSLGLAETQY
TRBJ1-2	TRBV19	ASSRQGEVHGYT
TRBJ2-7	TRBV29-1	SVTRMGGGGEQY
TRBJ2-6	TRBV2	ATLPDYAGANVLT